These 24 T cell receptor beta chains were all obtained from the same sample, sequenced in a study of blood T cell repertoires in COVID-19. Profiled with immunoSEQ multiplex PCR; TCRdb holds only in-frame clones, not every one. In the table there are about 140,000 clones, 79% of which are singletons. Sequencing was done on a sample of peripheral blood. All receptors derive from a man between 50 and 59 years old with active or convalescent COVID-19.

The V and J genes are TRBV5-6 and TRBJ2-7, with D perhaps TRBD2 (5 bases). Germline V gene data show CDR1 as SGHDT and CDR2 as YYEEEE. Trimming shortened V by 1 base and J by 9 bases, and 17 bases separated the two germline ends. The CDR3 has 14 residues. This CDR3 is CASSLFISEGGQYF. The CDR3 bases are TGTGCCAGCAGCTTGTTTATTTCCGAAGGAGGGCAGTACTTC.

The chain combines TRBV28 with TRBJ2-5; D possibly corresponds to TRBD1 (6 bases). The CDR3 spans 17 residues. Germline V gives CDR1 MDHEN, CDR2 SYDVKM. The V end lost 7 bases, the J end lost 0 bases, and 21 bases lay between the germline ends. The CDR3 sequence: CASTPRTARRYQETQYF. As DNA, the CDR3 is TGTGCCAGCACGCCTCGGACAGCCCGCCGGTACCAAGAGACCCAGTACTTC.

This clone came up once. The chain carries TRBV3-1 (or the pseudogene TRBV3-2) and TRBJ2-1, with 9 bases that match TRBD2. Per germline, CDR1 LGHDT and CDR2 YNNKEL (reference sequence). V was clipped by 4 bases and J by 9 bases; unmatched bases: 7. The CDR3 consists of 14 residues. The CDR3 here is CASSLAGGVTEQFF. The CDR3 DNA sequence: TGTGCCAGCAGCCTCGCGGGGGGGGTTACTGAGCAGTTCTTC.

The sample holds one count of this clone. V is TRBV28 and J is TRBJ1-6, with a possible D match to TRBD1 (5 bases). Deletions cut 5 bases from V and 8 bases from J, with 19 bases between. This CDR3 has 16 amino acids. The germline V gene encodes CDR1 MDHEN and CDR2 SYDVKM. The CDR3 sequence: CASSPHQGSRHSPLHF. In DNA, the CDR3 is TGTGCCAGCAGTCCCCATCAGGGTTCGCGCCATTCACCCCTCCACTTT.

The J gene is TRBJ2-7, the V gene TRBV2, with no clear D. The CDR3 totals 15 residues. The germline V gene has CDR1 SNHLY and CDR2 FYNNEI. V was cut by 7 bases and J by 0 bases, with 16 bases left in between. Here the CDR3 reads CASKPSYLSSYEQYF. The CDR3, as DNA: TGTGCCAGCAAGCCGAGTTATCTTAGCTCCTACGAGCAGTACTTC.

The rearrangement links TRBV20-1 to TRBJ1-2; the D gene is possibly TRBD1 (6 bases). Germline CDR1 DFQATT, CDR2 SNEGSKA (reference sequence). Trimming cost V 3 bases and J 4 bases, with 15 bases left between them. This CDR3 contains 14 residues. The CDR3 DNA reads as TGCAGTGCTAGTCCTGAACAGGGCGGCTATGGCTACACCTTC. It yields the protein CSASPEQGGYGYTF.

Only a few counts were recorded for this clone. The V call is TRBV4-1, the J call TRBJ2-2, with a weak D call TRBD2 (5 bases). The V gene's germline CDR1 is MGHRA and CDR2 YSYEKL. V dropped 6 bases and J dropped 5 bases, with 19 bases sitting between them. The CDR3 consists of 16 residues. CDR3 region: CASRGSENSGTGELFF. For the CDR3, the DNA is TGCGCCAGCAGGGGCAGTGAAAACTCGGGGACCGGGGAGCTGTTTTTT.

This clone has only a few counts. The rearrangement links TRBV27 to TRBJ1-2; D not certain. V gave up 1 base and J gave up 6 bases, with 15 bases separating them. The CDR3 has 15 residues. Germline lookup yields CDR1 MNHEY and CDR2 SMNVEV (reference sequence). The CDR3 coding sequence is TGTGCCAGCAGTTTATTGGGGTCCATGAGGGATGGCTACACCTTC. It codes for CASSLLGSMRDGYTF.

This chain uses TRBV14 with TRBJ2-3; 8 positions match TRBD1. The V gene's germline CDR1 is SGHDN and CDR2 FVKESK. Losses at the gene ends were 10 bases for V and 2 bases for J; bases not matched to a gene: 5. This CDR3 is built from 13 residues. CDR3 nucleotide sequence: TGTGCCACCTCGGACAGGGTCACAGATACGCAGTATTTT. It yields the protein CATSDRVTDTQYF. The whole variable domain, remainder taken from reference TRBV14 and TRBJ2-3, is EAGVTQFPSHSVIEKGQTVTLRCDPISGHDNLYWYRRVMGKEIKFLLHFVKESKQDESGMPNNRFLAERTGGTYSTLKVQPAELEDSGVYFCATSDRVTDTQYFGPGTRLTVL.

The chain employs TRBV14 and TRBJ1-1, with TRBD1 identical over 11 bases. Looked up from germline, CDR1 is SGHDN and CDR2 is FVKESK. The CDR3 spans 18 residues. The junction had 14 bases not matched to a gene; V was cut back by 0 bases and J by 8 bases. CDR3 residues: CASSQDWWTGGPRAEAFF. The CDR3 region has the DNA TGTGCCAGCAGCCAAGATTGGTGGACAGGGGGCCCGAGGGCGGAAGCTTTCTTT.

CDR3 sequence: CSASYFSSTDTQYF. The CDR3 DNA sequence: TGCAGTGCTAGTTACTTCTCTAGCACAGATACGCAGTATTTT. The chain has TRBV20-1 and TRBJ2-3; D gene unclear. Per germline, CDR1 DFQATT and CDR2 SNEGSKA (reference sequence). The length of the CDR3 is 14 residues. Trimming cost V 3 bases and J 0 bases, with 10 bases left between them.

The chain links TRBV7-9 to TRBJ1-2; tentatively, D is TRBD1 (6 bases). This CDR3 is 15 amino acids long. Looked up from germline, CDR1 is SEHNR and CDR2 is FQNEAQ (reference sequence). V lost 4 bases and J 2 bases, leaving 14 bases between the germline ends. As DNA, the CDR3 is TGTGCCAGCAGCTATTTGGACAGTCACAACTATGGCTACACCTTC. Translated, it gives CASSYLDSHNYGYTF.

This chain links TRBV19 with TRBJ2-5; 11 nucleotides line up with TRBD2. The length of the CDR3 is 16 residues. The germline CDR1 and CDR2 sequences are LNHDA and SQIVND (reference sequence). V shed 3 bases and J 3 bases; nucleotides not matched to a gene: 6. CDR3 DNA: TGTGCCAGTAGTATCCTTACTAGCGGGAGAGAAGAGACCCAGTACTTC. The encoded protein is CASSILTSGREETQYF.

This clone was recorded once. The chain combines TRBV19 with TRBJ2-3, with D unresolved. Germline lookup yields CDR1 LNHDA and CDR2 SQIVND (reference sequence). The length of the CDR3 is 14 residues. The germline V and J ends were trimmed by 3 bases and 0 bases, with 7 bases remaining between them. CDR3 protein: CASSMAASTDTQYF. The CDR3, as DNA: TGTGCCAGTAGTATGGCGGCCAGCACAGATACGCAGTATTTT.

The chain joins TRBV6-6 to TRBJ1-6; 8 nucleotides align to TRBD1. Germline V gene sequence: CDR1 MNHNY, CDR2 SVGAGI (reference sequence). CDR3 length: 15 residues. Losses at the gene ends were 5 bases for V and 6 bases for J; bases not matched to a gene: 6. CDR3 region: CASSRRQGSNSPLHF. In DNA form, the CDR3 reads TGTGCCAGCAGTCGTCGACAGGGGAGTAATTCACCCCTCCACTTT.

This chain connects TRBV3-1 (or the pseudogene TRBV3-2) to TRBJ1-2; D remains ambiguous. This CDR3 spans 13 amino acids. The V gene's germline CDR1 is LGHDT and CDR2 YNNKEL (reference sequence). V was clipped by 2 bases and J by 1 base, with 5 bases between them. CDR3 DNA: TGTGCCAGCAGCCAACCGGGTAACTATGGCTACACCTTC. This encodes CASSQPGNYGYTF.

The chain links TRBV28 to TRBJ2-3; 9 bases line up with TRBD1. The CDR3 totals 14 residues. Trimming took 5 bases from V and 4 from J; bases not matched to a gene: 4. Germline CDR1 and CDR2: MDHEN and SYDVKM. CDR3 in amino acids: CASSGGQGADTQYF. The CDR3 DNA reads as TGTGCCAGCAGTGGGGGACAGGGTGCAGATACGCAGTATTTT. Together with reference TRBV28 and TRBJ2-3, the CDR3 gives the full variable domain: DVKVTQSSRYLVKRTGEKVFLECVQDMDHENMFWYRQDPGLGLRLIYFSYDVKMKEKGDIPEGYSVSREKKERFSLILESASTNQTSMYLCASSGGQGADTQYFGPGTRLTVL.

The chain has TRBV28 and TRBJ2-3; 7 bases line up with TRBD1. The CDR3 contains 13 residues. CDR1 MDHEN and CDR2 SYDVKM come from the germline V gene. V dropped 7 bases and J dropped 6; count of bases not matched to a gene: 7. The CDR3 protein is CASTLTGADTQYF. The DNA for the CDR3 is TGTGCCAGCACCCTAACAGGGGCCGATACGCAGTATTTT.

This clone was seen more than once but under ten times. The chain couples TRBV6-5 to TRBJ2-7; the D gene is possibly TRBD2 (6 bases). Per germline, CDR1 MNHEY and CDR2 SVGAGI. Trimming took 8 bases from V and 3 from J, leaving 17 bases between them. There are 14 residues in the CDR3. CDR3 sequence reads: CASVLSGLVYEQYF. The DNA for the CDR3 is TGTGCCAGCGTACTGTCGGGACTCGTCTACGAGCAGTACTTC.

The CDR3 is CASSLYTSGSYEQYF. DNA for the CDR3: TGCGCCAGCAGCTTGTATACTAGCGGAAGCTACGAGCAGTACTTC. The chain has TRBV5-1 and TRBJ2-7, with 8 positions matching TRBD2. CDR1 and CDR2 (germline): SGHRS, YFSETQ. Unmatched junction bases numbered 6, after V lost 1 base and J lost 3 bases. The CDR3 extends over 15 amino acids.

The rearrangement joins TRBV11-2 to TRBJ2-7; 12 bases map to TRBD2. V gave up 0 bases and J gave up 4 bases; unmatched junction bases: 4. The germline V gene encodes CDR1 SGHAT and CDR2 FQNNGV. CDR3 length: 16 amino acids. The CDR3 protein is CASSLDLGTSGYEQYF. For the CDR3, the DNA is TGTGCCAGCAGCTTAGATCTGGGGACTAGCGGGTACGAGCAGTACTTC.

The chain joins TRBV28 to TRBJ2-4; 9 nucleotides match TRBD1. Germline loops: CDR1 MDHEN, CDR2 SYDVKM. Trimming at V came to 3 bases and at J to 0 bases, leaving 12 bases not matched to a gene. The CDR3 spans 19 residues. The CDR3 protein is CASSLFRDREGLAKNIQYF. The CDR3 bases are TGTGCCAGCAGTTTGTTCCGGGACAGGGAGGGATTAGCCAAAAACATTCAGTACTTC.

The J gene is TRBJ2-1, the V gene TRBV6-5, with TRBD1 matching 8 bases. CDR1 and CDR2 (germline): MNHEY, SVGAGI. The CDR3 consists of 15 residues. With V trimmed by 6 bases and J by 0 bases, 4 bases remained unmatched. The DNA of the CDR3 is TGTGCCAGCAGGGTCGGACAGGGCTCCTACAATGAGCAGTTCTTC. Its protein product is CASRVGQGSYNEQFF.

The gene calls are TRBV2 and TRBJ2-7; 10 nucleotides line up with TRBD2. CDR1 is SNHLY and CDR2 is FYNNEI in the germline V gene. V lost 3 bases to trimming and J lost 3 bases; unmatched junction nucleotides: 5. This CDR3 is 15 amino acids long. CDR3 amino acids: CASSESLAGGYEQYF. The CDR3 DNA reads as TGTGCCAGCAGTGAGTCTTTAGCGGGAGGCTACGAGCAGTACTTC.